Presented here are 27 T cell receptor beta chains from one specimen sequenced in a study of human T cells and chemical hapten exposure. TCRdb re-derived calls from the RACE reads in MiXCR, one entry per CDR3 protein. The table has some 350,000 distinct CDR3 sequences, about 6.9% seen once. Time point here: patch test 2, 6 weeks after DPC sensitization. Described treatment: therapeutic diphenylcyclopropenone sensitization with weekly scalp DPC. Sequencing used whole blood, obtained in connection with sensitization to the hapten diphenylcyclopropenone (DPC). Receptors were obtained from a woman aged 18-29 years with alopecia areata. Some clones in this sample may be carry-over from other donors' samples.

The chain links TRBV12-3 or TRBV12-4 to TRBJ1-1; D may be TRBD1 (5 bases). The V end was cut by 1 base, the J end by 0 bases, with 15 bases between. The CDR3 contains 17 residues. CDR3 in DNA: TGTGCCAGCAGTTTAGTGGGGACCCGGTTAGTGAACACTGAAGCTTTCTTT. This encodes CASSLVGTRLVNTEAFF.

This chain links TRBV3-1 with TRBJ2-1; D gene unclear. Germline V gives CDR1 LGHDT, CDR2 YNNKEL (reference sequence). Trimming shortened V by 3 bases and J by 3 bases, and 12 bases separated the two germline ends. The CDR3 extends over 15 amino acids. The CDR3 protein is CASSQSLFDYNEQFF. The CDR3 bases are TGTGCCAGCAGCCAGTCCCTTTTTGACTACAATGAGCAGTTCTTC.

In this sample, this clonotype turned up a few times. The genes are TRBV7-9 and TRBJ2-6; D possibly uses TRBD1 or TRBD2 (5 bases each). The germline V gene encodes CDR1 SEHNR and CDR2 FQNEAQ (reference sequence). This CDR3 spans 15 amino acids. V lost 5 bases, J lost 0 bases, and 8 bases lay in between. Written as DNA, the CDR3 is TGTGCCAGCAGCCCTGGGACCTCTGGGGCCAACGTCCTGACTTTC. This encodes CASSPGTSGANVLTF.

The J gene is TRBJ2-4, the V gene TRBV5-6; 8 bases fit TRBD1. With 3 bases clipped from V and 9 bases from J, the junction kept 2 bases outside the gene matches. Per germline, CDR1 SGHDT and CDR2 YYEEEE. The CDR3 sequence is 12 residues long. CDR3 sequence: CASSSDRVIQYF. CDR3 in DNA: TGTGCCAGCAGCTCGGACAGGGTCATTCAGTACTTC.

This clonotype appeared a few times. This sequence joins TRBV27 and TRBJ1-2; TRBD1 aligns across 11 bases. The CDR3 has 15 amino acids. The V gene end was trimmed by 8 bases and the J gene end by 4 bases; junction bases not matched to a gene: 9. CDR1 and CDR2 (germline): MNHEY, SMNVEV (reference sequence). The CDR3 nucleotides are TGTGCCAGCGGTAATTCGGACAGGGGGCTCTATGGCTACACCTTC. Translating gives CASGNSDRGLYGYTF.

This clonotype occurred many times. The chain carries TRBV6-6 and TRBJ2-5; a weak D match, TRBD2 (7 bases). The CDR3 contains 14 residues. Between the trimmed V and J ends, which lost 5 bases and 5 bases, there was a span of 15 bases. Germline assignment: CDR1 MNHNY and CDR2 SVGAGI (reference sequence). Written as DNA, the CDR3 is TGTGCCAGCAGTAGTAACCGGGGGGCTGAGACCCAGTACTTC. Translating it yields CASSSNRGAETQYF.

This clonotype has at least ten counts. The DNA of the CDR3 is TGTGCCAGCAGCTTAGAGGGTGGTACTTCACCCCTCCACTTT. Its protein product is CASSLEGGTSPLHF. J is TRBJ1-6 and V is TRBV7-6; D uncertain. The CDR3 loop spans 14 amino acids. In germline, CDR1 is SGHVS, CDR2 FNYEAQ. V was clipped by 1 base and J by 9 bases, with 10 bases between them.

This clonotype was counted a few times. The rearrangement uses TRBV18 and TRBJ2-5, with D unclear. The V gene lost 5 bases and the J gene lost 1 base, with 5 bases spanning the gap. Per the germline V gene, CDR1 is KGHSH and CDR2 is LQKENI. The CDR3 totals 12 residues. CDR3 coding DNA: TGTGCCAGCTCAACCGGCCAAGAGACCCAGTACTTC. Protein product: CASSTGQETQYF.

This clonotype has at least ten counts. This chain joins TRBV10-3 and TRBJ2-1; D ambiguous. V shed 3 bases and J shed 10 bases, with 10 bases lying between them. The CDR3 sequence is 12 residues long. The germline V gene has CDR1 ENHRY and CDR2 SYGVKD. The CDR3, as DNA: TGTGCCATCAGTGACAAAGAAAGGGAGCAGTTCTTC. It is translated as CAISDKEREQFF.

A few counts support this clonotype. The CDR3 sequence: CASSQDRGGANFADTQYF. The CDR3 nucleotides read TGCGCCAGCAGCCAAGATAGGGGGGGGGCCAATTTTGCAGATACGCAGTATTTT. V gene TRBV4-3 combines with J gene TRBJ2-3; a weak D match, TRBD2 (7 bases). V dropped 0 bases and J dropped 4 bases, with 20 bases sitting between them. The V gene's germline CDR1 is LGHNA and CDR2 YSLEER. The CDR3 totals 18 residues.

This clonotype was detected many times. The V and J genes are TRBV6-5 and TRBJ1-4; D gene ambiguous. Germline CDR1 and CDR2: MNHEY and SVGAGI. The CDR3 spans 12 residues. Trimming took off 6 bases at V and 5 bases at J, with 7 bases between the two ends. The CDR3 region is CASSSRNEKLFF. CDR3 DNA: TGTGCCAGCAGCTCCAGAAATGAAAAACTGTTTTTT.

V gene TRBV2 combines with J gene TRBJ2-1; 10 nucleotides match TRBD2. The V segment lost 8 bases and the J segment 0 bases; nucleotides outside the gene matches: 4. CDR1 is SNHLY, CDR2 FYNNEI, per germline. The CDR3 covers 15 residues. The CDR3 DNA follows: TGTGCCAGCGGGGGACTAGCGAGCTCCTACAATGAGCAGTTCTTC. It is translated as CASGGLASSYNEQFF.

This clonotype was recorded many times. The rearrangement uses TRBV2 and TRBJ2-2; TRBD2 aligns across 8 bases. Losses at the gene ends were 7 bases for V and 6 bases for J; bases not matched to a gene: 7. This CDR3 has 14 amino acids. The V gene's germline CDR1 is SNHLY and CDR2 FYNNEI. This CDR3 is CASIASGGAGELFF. CDR3 DNA sequence: TGTGCCAGCATCGCAAGCGGGGGCGCCGGGGAGCTGTTTTTT.

This clonotype was detected ten times or more. This chain joins TRBV20-1 and TRBJ2-1, with unresolved D. With 4 bases removed from V and 0 bases from J, the gap between germline ends came to 10 bases. Per the germline V gene, CDR1 is DFQATT and CDR2 is SNEGSKA (reference sequence). The CDR3 contains 14 residues. The CDR3: CSATRPSSYNEQFF. CDR3 DNA: TGCAGTGCTACTAGACCCAGCTCCTACAATGAGCAGTTCTTC.

This clonotype was counted many times. The V and J genes are TRBV28 and TRBJ1-6; no clear D. CDR1 is MDHEN, CDR2 SYDVKM, per germline. V lost 2 bases, J lost 0 bases, and 14 bases lay in between. This CDR3 has 18 residues. CDR3: CASSLGPGLSSYNSPLHF. The CDR3 region has the DNA TGTGCCAGCAGTTTAGGACCGGGTTTGAGCTCCTATAATTCACCCCTCCACTTT. The variable domain in full, with the rest retrieved from reference TRBV28 and TRBJ1-6, is DVKVTQSSRYLVKRTGEKVFLECVQDMDHENMFWYRQDPGLGLRLIYFSYDVKMKEKGDIPEGYSVSREKKERFSLILESASTNQTSMYLCASSLGPGLSSYNSPLHFGNGTRLTVT.

This clonotype was seen a handful of times. The chain links TRBV7-9 to TRBJ2-3; D gene uncertain. The CDR3 totals 14 residues. CDR1 and CDR2 from the germline V gene are SEHNR and FQNEAQ (reference sequence). Trimming took off 5 bases at V and 6 bases at J, with 15 bases between the two ends. The CDR3 coding sequence is TGTGCCAGCAGCCCCTCCATTGGGTTGGATACGCAGTATTTT. Its protein product is CASSPSIGLDTQYF.

The table lists this clonotype with a few counts. The V and J genes are TRBV20-1 and TRBJ1-5; maybe TRBD1 (6 bases). Trimming left V 3 bases short and J 4 bases short, with 16 bases between. The CDR3 is 15 amino acids. In germline, CDR1 is DFQATT, CDR2 SNEGSKA (reference sequence). CDR3 sequence (DNA): TGCAGTGCTAGTCGTGGCAGGGGAGGGAATCAGCCCCAGCATTTT. Translating gives CSASRGRGGNQPQHF.

This clonotype was counted a few times. The gene calls are TRBV28 and TRBJ2-4, with 7 bases lining up with TRBD1. This CDR3 is 16 amino acids long. The germline CDR1 and CDR2 sequences are MDHEN and SYDVKM. J lost 0 bases, V lost 4 bases, and 6 bases had no gene match. The CDR3 loop is CASSSGGHQAKNIQYF. The CDR3 nucleotides are TGTGCCAGCAGTTCAGGGGGACACCAAGCCAAAAACATTCAGTACTTC.

The genes are TRBV12-3 or TRBV12-4 and TRBJ2-7; TRBD2 matches at 13 bases. The length of the CDR3 is 20 residues. Trimming removed 2 bases from V and 0 bases from J; junction bases left unmatched: 13. CDR3 DNA sequence: TGTGCCAGCAGTTTAAAAGGGCGGGGACTAGCGGGGACGAGCTCCTACGAGCAGTACTTC. Amino acid sequence: CASSLKGRGLAGTSSYEQYF.

The chain uses TRBV29-1 and TRBJ1-2; 7 nucleotides line up with TRBD1. There are 12 residues in the CDR3. V was clipped by 3 bases and J by 4 bases; unmatched bases: 2. Per the germline V gene, CDR1 is SQVTM and CDR2 is ANQGSEA. As DNA, the CDR3 is TGCAGCGTTGATAAGGGGGCCTATGGCTACACCTTC. It encodes CSVDKGAYGYTF.

The chain combines TRBV4-3 with TRBJ1-1; TRBD1 might be the D (5 bases). Germline CDR1 is LGHNA and CDR2 is YSLEER. The CDR3 covers 14 residues. V dropped 0 bases and J dropped 6 bases, with 11 bases sitting between them. The CDR3 DNA is TGCGCCAGCAGCCAAGAATCAGGGAGGGCTGAAGCTTTCTTT. Its protein is CASSQESGRAEAFF.

This clonotype came up a few times. The chain uses TRBV25-1 and TRBJ1-1, with TRBD1 as a possible D gene (5 bases). The CDR3 extends over 11 amino acids. Trimming pared 6 bases from V and 10 bases from J, leaving 12 bases between. Germline loops: CDR1 MGHDK, CDR2 SYGVNS. CDR3 nucleotides: TGTGCCAGCAGCTACCGGACAAGAGCTTTCTTT. As protein: CASSYRTRAFF.

This rearrangement joins TRBV5-1 to TRBJ2-1; TRBD1 aligns across 10 bases. Trimming removed 3 bases from V and 8 bases from J; junction bases left unmatched: 5. Per germline, CDR1 SGHRS and CDR2 YFSETQ. This CDR3 region has 14 residues. The DNA for the CDR3 is TGCGCCAGCAGCTCAATGACAGGGGGCGATGAGCAGTTCTTC. This translates into CASSSMTGGDEQFF. Full variable domain (missing parts from reference TRBV5-1 and TRBJ2-1): KAGVTQTPRYLIKTRGQQVTLSCSPISGHRSVSWYQQTPGQGLQFLFEYFSETQRNKGNFPGRFSGRQFSNSRSEMNVSTLELGDSALYLCASSSMTGGDEQFFGPGTRLTVL.

This clonotype was found a few times. V and J are TRBV20-1 and TRBJ2-3, with D perhaps TRBD2 (5 bases). V was cut by 5 bases and J by 0 bases, with 12 bases left in between. The germline CDR1 and CDR2 sequences are DFQATT and SNEGSKA (reference sequence). The CDR3 runs to 14 residues. The CDR3 is CSAPPSGSTDTQYF. The CDR3, as DNA: TGCAGTGCTCCGCCCAGCGGTAGCACAGATACGCAGTATTTT.

This clonotype was seen only a few times. This sequence joins TRBV5-1 and TRBJ1-6; D is undetermined. The CDR3 sequence is 16 residues long. V was trimmed by 0 bases and J by 0 bases, leaving 7 bases between them. The V gene's germline CDR1 is SGHRS and CDR2 YFSETQ. The CDR3 sequence is CASSLGPSSYNSPLHF. CDR3 sequence (DNA): TGCGCCAGCAGCTTGGGGCCAAGCTCCTATAATTCACCCCTCCACTTT.

This clonotype was seen many times. V and J are TRBV25-1 and TRBJ1-1, with D possibly TRBD1 on 6 matching bases. This CDR3 has 16 residues. Trimming took 3 bases from V and 4 from J, leaving 18 bases between them. CDR1 is MGHDK, CDR2 SYGVNS, per germline. The CDR3 protein is CASSDFPDSPSTEAFF. The CDR3 DNA follows: TGTGCCAGCAGTGACTTTCCGGACAGCCCCAGCACTGAAGCTTTCTTT.

The table lists this clonotype with many counts. The chain employs TRBV6-2 or TRBV6-3 and TRBJ1-4; 8 nucleotides match TRBD1. CDR1 and CDR2 (germline): MNHEY, SVGEGT. This CDR3 region has 13 residues. V was clipped by 4 bases and J by 8 bases; unmatched bases: 3. The CDR3 spells CASSSTGGEKLFF. The DNA for the CDR3 is TGTGCCAGCAGTTCCACAGGGGGAGAAAAACTGTTTTTT.